This is a list of T cell receptor beta chains from one sample in a study of blood T cell repertoires in COVID-19. Assay used: immunoSEQ multiplex PCR; TCRdb lists only in-frame clones, some missing. This repertoire shows about 190,000 clones, less than 85% found once; its top ten account for about 13%. The specimen was peripheral blood. The receptors come from a middle-aged man who had recovered from COVID-19. CDR3s include the opening cysteine and the closing phenylalanine or tryptophan.

CASSYLTGSYEQYF	TRBV6-2/TRBV6-3	TRBJ2-7
CATSDFGASLEQFF	TRBV24-1	TRBJ2-1
CASLKGGQVTHPKLTGELFF	TRBV12-5	TRBJ2-2
CASSETSANTGELFF	TRBV7-6	TRBJ2-2
CASNTDLKETQYF	TRBV5-1	TRBJ2-5
CASSLGPDRGAKNIQYF	TRBV7-2	TRBJ2-4
CASRDSTGIDTEAFF	TRBV5-1	TRBJ1-1
CASTKAGDGGYQETQYF	TRBV2	TRBJ2-5
CASTLSQGSEQYF	TRBV5-1	TRBJ2-7
CASNQGGEQPQHF	TRBV2	TRBJ1-5
CASSFIRLAATPAYEQYF	TRBV5-1	TRBJ2-7
CASSIEDRYTDTQYF	TRBV19	TRBJ2-3
CASSESGVGLANEKLFF	TRBV6-4	TRBJ1-4
CASSPTGTTYEQYF	TRBV18	TRBJ2-7
CASSPGTGPLSGANVLTF	TRBV9	TRBJ2-6
CASSPGAGSGNTIYF	TRBV18	TRBJ1-3
CATRRGGSQATNEKLFF	TRBV19	TRBJ1-4
CSASLVRGSEKLFF	TRBV20-1	TRBJ1-4
CASSRAGGYNEQFF	TRBV11-2	TRBJ2-1
CASSPGQGLTDTQYF	TRBV4-3	TRBJ2-3
CASSQPGLGHEQYF	TRBV7-9	TRBJ2-7
CASSPEPGQGNEQFF	TRBV27	TRBJ2-1
CAISGTGDTEAFF	TRBV6-5	TRBJ1-1
CASSLAIQGGEQYF	TRBV5-1	TRBJ2-7
CSAQGVAGGSQETQYF	TRBV29-1	TRBJ2-5
CASSPLGWDRASEQYF	TRBV25-1	TRBJ2-7
CSARTGGPYEQYF	TRBV29-1	TRBJ2-7
CASSLSGRGNTEAFF	TRBV5-1	TRBJ1-1
CASSLGGPRNQQYF	TRBV13	TRBJ2-7
CSVEGRTGDGTGELFF	TRBV29-1	TRBJ2-2
CASSARDRVNTEAFF	TRBV19	TRBJ1-1
CASSLTDRGNTIYF	TRBV5-1	TRBJ1-3
CASSLNNEQFF	TRBV14	TRBJ2-1
CASTESGRGRTDTQYF	TRBV5-4	TRBJ2-3
CAWSRNRGYGNQPQHF	TRBV30	TRBJ1-5
CALLRQGYNEQFF	TRBV30	TRBJ2-1
CASSIGLAGAKNIQYF	TRBV19	TRBJ2-4
CAWSTGVRGYTF	TRBV30	TRBJ1-2
CASQRDRPYEQYF	TRBV6-5	TRBJ2-7
CASSVAGREKLFF	TRBV2	TRBJ1-4
CASSSTSIGTDTQYF	TRBV5-1	TRBJ2-3
CASSPRTSGGGYEQYF	TRBV7-9	TRBJ2-7
CASSLLAGAGTQYF	TRBV7-3	TRBJ2-3